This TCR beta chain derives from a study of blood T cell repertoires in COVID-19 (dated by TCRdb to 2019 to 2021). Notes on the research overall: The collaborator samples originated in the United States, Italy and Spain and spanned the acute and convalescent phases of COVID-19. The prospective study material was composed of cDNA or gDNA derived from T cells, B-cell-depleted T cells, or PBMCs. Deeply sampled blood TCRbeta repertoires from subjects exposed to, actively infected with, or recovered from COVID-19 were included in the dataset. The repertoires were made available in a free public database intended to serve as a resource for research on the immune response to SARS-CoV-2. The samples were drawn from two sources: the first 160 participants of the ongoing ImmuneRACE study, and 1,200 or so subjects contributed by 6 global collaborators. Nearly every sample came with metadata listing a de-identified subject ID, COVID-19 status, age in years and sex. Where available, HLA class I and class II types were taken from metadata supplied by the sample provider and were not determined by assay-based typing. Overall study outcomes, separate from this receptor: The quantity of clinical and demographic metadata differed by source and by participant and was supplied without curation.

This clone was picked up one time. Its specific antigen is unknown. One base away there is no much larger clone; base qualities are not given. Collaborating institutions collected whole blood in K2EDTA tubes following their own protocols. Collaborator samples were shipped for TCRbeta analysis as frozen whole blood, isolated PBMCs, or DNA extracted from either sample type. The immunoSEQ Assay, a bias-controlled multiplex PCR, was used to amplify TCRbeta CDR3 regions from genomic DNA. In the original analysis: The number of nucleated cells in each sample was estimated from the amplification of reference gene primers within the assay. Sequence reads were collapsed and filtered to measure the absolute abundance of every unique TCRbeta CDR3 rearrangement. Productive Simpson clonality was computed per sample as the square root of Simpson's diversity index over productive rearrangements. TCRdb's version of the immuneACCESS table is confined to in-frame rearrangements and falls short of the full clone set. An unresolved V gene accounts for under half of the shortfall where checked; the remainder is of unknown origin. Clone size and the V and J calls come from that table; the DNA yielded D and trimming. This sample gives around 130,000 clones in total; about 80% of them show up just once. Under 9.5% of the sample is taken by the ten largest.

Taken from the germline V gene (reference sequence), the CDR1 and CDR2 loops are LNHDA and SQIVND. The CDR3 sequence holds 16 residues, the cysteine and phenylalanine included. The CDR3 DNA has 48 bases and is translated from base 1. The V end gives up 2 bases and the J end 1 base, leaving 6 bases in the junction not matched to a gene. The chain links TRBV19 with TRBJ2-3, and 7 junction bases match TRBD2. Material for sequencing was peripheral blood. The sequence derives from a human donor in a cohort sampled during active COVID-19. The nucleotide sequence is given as TGTGCCAGTAGTATATCTAGCGGAGATGGCACAGATACGCAGTATTTT. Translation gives CASSISSGDGTDTQYF.